One sample yielded the 28 T cell receptor beta chains listed below, sequenced in a study of blood T cells in healthy people across ages. Next came a second PCR, run for about 7 to 11 cycles, which used a sample-barcoded 5' primer along with a J-beta primer mix. A single record per CDR3 protein comes from TCRdb applying MiXCR to the 5' RACE reads. Of roughly 1.7 million distinct CDR3 sequences in the sample, around 35% were seen once. The sample consisted of blood. These receptors all come from a woman in her 30s in good health.

This clonotype was picked up many times. This rearrangement joins TRBV7-3 to TRBJ2-3; 14 nucleotides match TRBD2. The V gene end was trimmed by 5 bases and the J gene end by 0 bases; junction bases not matched to a gene: 4. This CDR3 is 17 amino acids long. Germline CDR1 is SGHTA and CDR2 is FQGTGA. CDR3 in DNA: TGTGCCAGCAGCCCCGGGACTAGCGGGGGTAGCACAGATACGCAGTATTTT. As protein: CASSPGTSGGSTDTQYF.

This clonotype has only a few counts. The gene calls are TRBV6-6 and TRBJ2-1, with D uncertain. The V gene lost 5 bases and the J gene lost 5 bases, with 7 bases spanning the gap. CDR3 size: 12 residues. Germline loops: CDR1 MNHNY, CDR2 SVGAGI (reference sequence). CDR3 protein: CASSVTHNEQFF. DNA for the CDR3: TGTGCCAGCAGTGTTACTCACAATGAGCAGTTCTTC.

The chain employs TRBV5-4 and TRBJ1-6; the match to TRBD1 covers 7 bases. V gave up 0 bases and J gave up 7 bases; unmatched junction bases: 4. The CDR3 has 15 residues. The germline V gene encodes CDR1 SGHNT and CDR2 YYREEE (reference sequence). CDR3 loop: CASSLDRGHNSPLHF. CDR3 DNA sequence: TGTGCCAGCAGCTTGGACAGGGGTCACAATTCACCCCTCCACTTT.

The CDR3 reads CASSYYTMGQLNTEAFF. CDR3 coding DNA: TGTGCCAGCAGTTATTATACCATGGGACAGTTGAACACTGAAGCTTTCTTT. The V and J genes are TRBV28 and TRBJ1-1; 7 bases agree with TRBD1. Looked up from germline, CDR1 is MDHEN and CDR2 is SYDVKM. The CDR3 extends over 17 amino acids. The trim removed 4 bases at V and 0 bases at J, leaving 11 bases unmatched.

To note about this clonotype: One end of the junction varies from germline; a read error may be responsible. The chain uses TRBV20-1 and TRBJ2-7, with D perhaps given as TRBD1 or TRBD2 (5 bases each). CDR3 length equals 12 residues. The germline V gene has CDR1 DFQATT and CDR2 SNEGSKA (reference sequence). The CDR3 sequence: CSDRDPGHEQYF. CDR3 DNA: TGCAGTGATAGAGATCCGGGACACGAGCAGTACTTC.

CDR3 DNA: TGTGCCAGCAGCCAAGTACACGGTTACGAGCAGTACTTC. It codes for CASSQVHGYEQYF. The chain uses TRBV3-1 and TRBJ2-7; D remains unclear. The CDR3 has 13 amino acids. V lost 1 base and J 4 bases, leaving 8 bases between the germline ends. Looked up from germline, CDR1 is LGHDT and CDR2 is YNNKEL (reference sequence).

This clonotype was recorded a few times. The gene calls are TRBV27 and TRBJ2-3; TRBD2 matches at 8 bases. Germline V gives CDR1 MNHEY, CDR2 SMNVEV (reference sequence). The CDR3 runs to 18 residues. Losses at the gene ends were 4 bases for V and 1 base for J; bases not matched to a gene: 13. The CDR3 nucleotides are TGTGCCAGCAGTTGGGTTCGAAAGCGGGAGTATGGCACAGATACGCAGTATTTT. Residues: CASSWVRKREYGTDTQYF.

J is TRBJ2-5 and V is TRBV28; 8 positions agree with TRBD2. The J call may be incorrect, as the DNA end agrees better with TRBJ2-7. CDR3 length: 15 residues. The germline V gene has CDR1 MDHEN and CDR2 SYDVKM. CDR3 amino acids: CASSLAGLVRYEQYF. CDR3 nucleotides: TGTGCCAGCAGTTTAGCGGGACTAGTGAGGTACGAGCAGTACTTC.

There are many counts of this clonotype. The gene calls are TRBV29-1 and TRBJ2-7; the D gene could be TRBD1 or TRBD2 (5 bases each). Germline assignment: CDR1 SQVTM and CDR2 ANQGSEA. V gave up 1 base and J gave up 2 bases, with 15 bases separating them. This CDR3 has 15 amino acids. In DNA form, the CDR3 reads TGCAGCGTTGAAGCGACGGGACGCCGACCCTACGAGCAGTACTTC. As protein: CSVEATGRRPYEQYF.

This clonotype occurred a few times. This chain links TRBV20-1 with TRBJ1-2, with 7 positions matching TRBD1. Germline loops: CDR1 DFQATT, CDR2 SNEGSKA (reference sequence). CDR3 length: 15 residues. With 0 bases clipped from V and 4 bases from J, the junction kept 8 bases outside the gene matches. CDR3: CSARETGQIGYGYTF. As DNA, the CDR3 is TGCAGTGCTAGAGAGACAGGGCAAATAGGCTATGGCTACACCTTC.

To note about this clonotype: This could be a read error, since a much larger clone is one nucleotide away. The chain has TRBV5-5 and TRBJ2-4; 9 bases align to TRBD1. Germline lookup yields CDR1 SGHKS and CDR2 YYEKEE (reference sequence). Germline trimming cut 6 bases from V and 13 bases from J; bases unmatched to any gene: 14. The CDR3 is made up of 14 amino acids. This CDR3 is CASTWDRALGVQYF. CDR3 coding DNA: TGTGCCAGCACCTGGGACAGGGCACTAGGCGTGCAGTACTTC.

This clonotype showed up just a few times. The V call is TRBV7-2, the J call TRBJ1-3; D is possibly TRBD1 (5 bases). The CDR3 is made up of 16 amino acids. The V end was cut by 4 bases, the J end by 4 bases, with 17 bases between. Germline V CDR1 and CDR2: SGHTA, FQGNSA. Written as DNA, the CDR3 is TGTGCCAGCAGCTCCCCCCCTATGGGGCCCGGAAACACCATATATTTT. It specifies CASSSPPMGPGNTIYF.

In its sample, this clonotype was seen many times. The gene calls are TRBV20-1 and TRBJ2-7, with 7 bases aligning to TRBD2. The length of the CDR3 is 14 residues. In germline, CDR1 is DFQATT, CDR2 SNEGSKA (reference sequence). With V trimmed by 1 base and J by 3 bases, 6 bases remained unmatched. CDR3 loop: CSARAAGVGYEQYF. The DNA for the CDR3 is TGCAGTGCTAGAGCGGCGGGGGTGGGCTACGAGCAGTACTTC.

The genes are TRBV20-1 and TRBJ2-5, with 10 bases matching TRBD1. The CDR3 is made up of 13 amino acids. Trimming took 4 bases from V and 11 from J; bases not matched to a gene: 10. Per the germline V gene, CDR1 is DFQATT and CDR2 is SNEGSKA (reference sequence). The CDR3 reads CSATRQGAREQYF. CDR3 coding DNA: TGCAGTGCTACAAGACAGGGGGCTCGGGAGCAGTACTTC.

In the case of this clonotype: One end of the junction is discordant with germline, which a read error may explain. Here the CDR3 DNA reads TGTGCCGGCAGTTACTGTCCAGGGGAGGCTGAAGCTTTCTTT. Its translation is CAGSYCPGEAEAFF. The V and J genes are TRBV6-6 and TRBJ1-1; TRBD1 might be the D (6 bases). The CDR3 consists of 14 residues. Germline lookup yields CDR1 MNHNY and CDR2 SVGAGI (reference sequence).

This sequence joins TRBV7-2 and TRBJ1-5; possible D gene TRBD1, 5 bases. Germline lookup yields CDR1 SGHTA and CDR2 FQGNSA. The ends were cut back, 6 bases at V and 0 bases at J, with 21 bases in the middle. CDR3 length: 18 amino acids. CDR3 nucleotides: TGTGCCAGCAGTCATTACTCAGGGTCCAGAGGTAGCAATCAGCCCCAGCATTTT. It codes for CASSHYSGSRGSNQPQHF.

On this clonotype: The junction shows a germline mismatch at one end, possibly a read error. V and J are TRBV7-9 and TRBJ2-1; 8 bases line up with TRBD1. The CDR3 is made up of 13 amino acids. Per the germline V gene, CDR1 is SEHNR and CDR2 is FQNEAQ (reference sequence). The CDR3 sequence is CASSLNRGNERFF. The CDR3 nucleotides read TGTGCCAGCAGCTTAAACAGGGGGAATGAGCGGTTCTTC.

This clonotype appeared a single time. The chain employs TRBV9 and TRBJ2-1; the D is unclear. Germline CDR1 is SGDLS and CDR2 is YYNGEE. The CDR3 extends over 12 amino acids. The V end lost 8 bases, the J end lost 8 bases, and 14 bases lay between the germline ends. CDR3 amino acids: CASGNARDEQFF. In DNA form, the CDR3 reads TGTGCCAGTGGTAACGCTAGGGATGAGCAGTTCTTC.

This chain connects TRBV30 to TRBJ2-5; possibly TRBD1 or TRBD2 for D (5 bases each). Germline V lookup: CDR1 GTSNPN, CDR2 SVGIG (reference sequence). CDR3 length: 11 residues. Trimming shortened V by 1 base and J by 11 bases, and 11 bases separated the two germline ends. The CDR3 sequence: CAWSEGELQYF. The DNA for the CDR3 is TGTGCCTGGAGTGAAGGGGAGTTGCAGTACTTC.

This chain joins TRBV6-6 and TRBJ2-1; a possible D gene is TRBD1 (6 bases). CDR1 is MNHNY, CDR2 SVGAGI, per germline (reference sequence). Deletions cut 6 bases from V and 3 bases from J, with 18 bases between. The CDR3 has 16 amino acids. The CDR3 is CASSRRGIPGYNEQFF. The CDR3 DNA is TGTGCCAGCAGCCGAAGGGGGATCCCAGGCTACAATGAGCAGTTCTTC.

The chain has TRBV20-1 and TRBJ2-2; TRBD2 matches 8 bases. CDR3 length: 14 residues. Germline V CDR1 and CDR2: DFQATT, SNEGSKA (reference sequence). After removal of 6 bases from V and 0 bases from J, the junction contained 3 bases not matched to a gene. CDR3: CSASAGANTGELFF. The DNA for the CDR3 is TGCAGTGCCTCAGCGGGGGCGAACACCGGGGAGCTGTTTTTT.

This clonotype was observed a handful of times. This chain uses TRBV5-5 with TRBJ2-7; no clear D. Germline CDR1 and CDR2: SGHKS and YYEKEE (reference sequence). The CDR3 is 14 residues long. V was clipped by 0 bases and J by 2 bases, with 9 bases between them. The CDR3 DNA sequence: TGTGCCAGCAGCTTGGGGGCCGACGCCTACGAGCAGTACTTC. Protein product: CASSLGADAYEQYF.

This clonotype was counted between two and nine times. This chain uses TRBV20-1 with TRBJ2-7, with TRBD1 as a possible D gene (6 bases). Germline CDR1 DFQATT, CDR2 SNEGSKA (reference sequence). The CDR3 extends over 11 amino acids. The V gene lost 2 bases and the J gene lost 6 bases, with 8 bases spanning the gap. The CDR3 spells CSARLGGEQYF. The CDR3 region has the DNA TGCAGTGCTAGACTAGGGGGCGAGCAGTACTTC.

Regarding this clonotype: With a much larger clone just one base away, this may be a read error. The DNA is left out, because the CDR3 cannot be placed on it with certainty; the CDR3 is given as TCRdb lists it. The chain combines TRBV12-3 or TRBV12-4 with TRBJ2-6. Including both end residues, the CDR3 is 14 amino acids long. The CDR3 reads CASSFGVGANVPTF.

This clonotype occurred a few times. The chain has TRBV7-8 and TRBJ2-7, with TRBD2 as a possible D gene (5 bases). Germline-derived CDR1 and CDR2 are SGHVS and FQNEAQ. The ends were cut back, 5 bases at V and 0 bases at J, with 20 bases in the middle. This CDR3 spans 17 amino acids. The DNA of the CDR3 is TGTGCCAGCAGCAACAGACTCCCCAAAGAGGGCTCCTACGAGCAGTACTTC. Its translation: CASSNRLPKEGSYEQYF.

The chain uses TRBV6-1 and TRBJ1-5; D is perhaps TRBD1 (5 bases). Per the germline V gene, CDR1 is MNHNS and CDR2 is SASEGT. The V end lost 6 bases, the J end lost 6 bases, and 15 bases lay between the germline ends. The CDR3 contains 14 residues. CDR3 sequence (DNA): TGTGCCAGCAGCACAGGTTACGGATTTCAGCCCCAGCATTTT. Amino acid sequence: CASSTGYGFQPQHF.

The V and J genes are TRBV9 and TRBJ2-5; TRBD2 agrees at 8 bases. The germline V gene has CDR1 SGDLS and CDR2 YYNGEE. CDR3 size: 15 residues. With V trimmed by 3 bases and J by 2 bases, 6 bases remained unmatched. The chain's CDR3 is CASSGSGGGQETQYF. As DNA, the CDR3 is TGTGCCAGCAGCGGCTCCGGGGGGGGACAAGAGACCCAGTACTTC.

The rearrangement uses TRBV11-2 and TRBJ2-3; weak D call: TRBD2 (6 bases). The CDR3 runs to 15 residues. Trimming left V 5 bases short and J 11 bases short, with 23 bases between. Per germline, CDR1 SGHAT and CDR2 FQNNGV. The CDR3 coding sequence is TGTGCCAGCAGCCCAAATTGGGCTAGCGCTGGAGTGCAGTATTTT. Translating gives CASSPNWASAGVQYF.